The following is a T cell receptor (beta chain) sequence with its context. As yet, its antigen is unknown. The data originate from a study of T cell clones after liver transplantation. Study-level points and caveats: Migration into the graft, not deletion, may explain lost graft donor-reactive T cells.

Sequenced by immunoSEQ multiplex PCR; TCRdb stores in-frame clones only, minus some. The data hold about 99,000 clones, with approximately 79% observed a single time. The CDR3 contains 12 residues. Trimming cost V 8 bases and J 7 bases, with 12 bases left between them. Germline loops: CDR1 MNHEY, CDR2 SMNVEV (reference sequence). This chain connects TRBV27 to TRBJ1-5; D not resolved. This TCR came from a human patient who received a liver transplant. Some T cells may be supplied by the graft donor. The sample here was CD4+ T cells from blood, taken around 48 months after liver transplant. The CDR3 spells CASSTPPQPQHF. The CDR3 nucleotides are TGTGCCAGCTCTACCCCCCCCCAGCCCCAGCATTTT.